This passage covers 32 T cell receptor beta chains from one sample sequenced in a study of Ad26.COV2.S vaccination and SARS-CoV-2 variants. The protocol was immunoSEQ multiplex PCR, while the TCRdb copy is restricted to in-frame clones and leaves out a portion. The repertoire holds more than 120,000 clones, with 70% to 90% as singletons. The sample was peripheral blood, taken after recovery from COVID-19. The source is a human donor who had recovered from COVID-19.

The J gene is TRBJ1-1, the V gene TRBV27, with D unresolved. The germline CDR1 and CDR2 sequences are MNHEY and SMNVEV (reference sequence). With 0 bases removed from V and 5 bases from J, the gap between germline ends came to 13 bases. The CDR3 length is 15 residues. CDR3 in DNA: TGTGCCAGCAGTTTATCCCCGTACCTTGGTACTGAAGCTTTCTTT. Amino acids: CASSLSPYLGTEAFF.

The V call is TRBV9, the J call TRBJ2-7; the D is unclear. The germline V gene encodes CDR1 SGDLS and CDR2 YYNGEE. This CDR3 is 14 amino acids long. Deletions cut 4 bases from V and 4 bases from J, with 15 bases between. The CDR3 DNA reads TGTGCCAGCAGCCGTGGGGATAGGTCTTACGAGCAGTACTTC. Translating gives CASSRGDRSYEQYF.

CDR3 sequence: CASGLGSTIAEAFF. Here the CDR3 DNA reads TGTGCCAGCGGGTTGGGGTCGACTATCGCTGAAGCTTTCTTT. The J gene is TRBJ1-1, the V gene TRBV28; D not resolved. In germline, CDR1 is MDHEN, CDR2 SYDVKM. The germline V and J ends were trimmed by 8 bases and 6 bases, with 19 bases remaining between them. CDR3 length: 14 amino acids.

The chain recombines TRBV6-2 or TRBV6-3 with TRBJ1-2; 7 bases line up with TRBD1. The CDR3 has 15 amino acids. From germline, CDR1 is MNHEY and CDR2 SVGEGT. Trimming cost V 2 bases and J 5 bases; bases outside gene matches: 8. The CDR3 is CASSYPRDSIYGYTF. CDR3 DNA: TGTGCCAGCAGTTACCCCCGGGACAGTATTTATGGCTACACCTTC.

This clone has a single count. The genes are TRBV7-8 and TRBJ1-1; D call uncertain. Looked up from germline, CDR1 is SGHVS and CDR2 is FQNEAQ. This CDR3 spans 13 amino acids. V was cut by 5 bases and J by 1 base, with 8 bases left in between. CDR3 coding DNA: TGTGCCAGCAGCCCTACACAGAACACTGAAGCTTTCTTT. This sequence encodes CASSPTQNTEAFF. Supplemented by reference TRBV7-8 and TRBJ1-1, the full variable domain reads GAGVSQSPRYKVAKRGQDVALRCDPISGHVSLFWYQQALGQGPEFLTYFQNEAQLDKSGLPSDRFFAERPEGSVSTLKIQRTQQEDSAVYLCASSPTQNTEAFFGQGTRLTVV.

This clone has a count of ten or more. Other DNA sequences in the sample encode the same CDR3. The chain links TRBV5-1 to TRBJ2-2; the D is unclear. The CDR3 is made up of 15 amino acids. CDR1 and CDR2 (germline): SGHRS, YFSETQ. V was cut by 0 bases and J by 1 base, with 7 bases left in between. Here the CDR3 reads CASSLGHQNTGELFF. The CDR3, as DNA: TGCGCCAGCAGCTTGGGGCATCAGAACACCGGGGAGCTGTTTTTT.

The chain is built from TRBV2 and TRBJ2-2; tentative D call: TRBD1 (5 bases). The V and J ends lost 5 bases and 1 base respectively, with 8 bases between them. The CDR3 consists of 14 residues. From germline, CDR1 is SNHLY and CDR2 FYNNEI. DNA of the CDR3: TGTGCCAGCAGTTACGGACAGAACACCGGGGAGCTGTTTTTT. This gives the protein CASSYGQNTGELFF.

A few counts support this clone. The chain carries TRBV9 and TRBJ1-6, with D unclear. The ends were cut back, 1 base at V and 9 bases at J, with 11 bases in the middle. The V gene's germline CDR1 is SGDLS and CDR2 YYNGEE. The CDR3 length is 14 residues. CDR3 in amino acids: CASSVKWESSPLHF. Written as DNA, the CDR3 is TGTGCCAGCAGCGTAAAATGGGAGAGTTCACCCCTCCACTTT. The full variable domain, its missing parts supplied by reference TRBV9 and TRBJ1-6, is DSGVTQTPKHLITATGQRVTLRCSPRSGDLSVYWYQQSLDQGLQFLIQYYNGEERAKGNILERFSAQQFPDLHSELNLSSLELGDSALYFCASSVKWESSPLHFGNGTRLTVT.

The rearrangement uses TRBV19 and TRBJ1-1; D gene ambiguous. The CDR3 runs 10 residues. V was shortened by 9 bases and J by 1 base, with 3 bases between the two germline ends. The germline V gene has CDR1 LNHDA and CDR2 SQIVND (reference sequence). The CDR3 nucleotides are TGTGCCAGCAGGAACACTGAAGCTTTCTTT. Translating it yields CASRNTEAFF.

The rearrangement uses TRBV5-6 and TRBJ1-2, with a tentative D call TRBD1 (5 bases). The germline gives CDR1 SGHDT, CDR2 YYEEEE. The CDR3 is 15 amino acids. Trimming shortened V by 2 bases and J by 4 bases, and 15 bases separated the two germline ends. The CDR3 protein is CASSLPGTGGYGYTF. The DNA for the CDR3 is TGTGCCAGCAGCTTACCGGGGACGGGAGGCTATGGCTACACCTTC.

The chain is built from TRBV7-2 and TRBJ1-1, with no clear D. Trimming removed 5 bases from V and 1 base from J, with 11 bases in between. The CDR3 has 14 amino acids. Germline-derived CDR1 and CDR2 are SGHTA and FQGNSA. The CDR3 protein is CASSLKTPNTEAFF. For the CDR3, the DNA is TGTGCCAGCAGCCTTAAAACTCCGAACACTGAAGCTTTCTTT. Together with reference TRBV7-2 and TRBJ1-1, the CDR3 gives the full variable domain: GAGVSQSPSNKVTEKGKDVELRCDPISGHTALYWYRQSLGQGLEFLIYFQGNSAPDKSGLPSDRFSAERTGGSVSTLTIQRTQQEDSAVYLCASSLKTPNTEAFFGQGTRLTVV.

The J gene is TRBJ1-2, the V gene TRBV6-5; D gene ambiguous. The germline CDR1 and CDR2 sequences are MNHEY and SVGAGI. This CDR3 contains 14 residues. V shed 0 bases and J shed 2 bases, with 7 bases lying between them. The CDR3 region is CASSYSRWNYGYTF. The CDR3 DNA follows: TGTGCCAGCAGTTACTCGAGGTGGAACTATGGCTACACCTTC.

The rearrangement joins TRBV30 to TRBJ2-7; a possible D gene is TRBD2 (6 bases). The CDR3 is made up of 12 amino acids. Per the germline V gene, CDR1 is GTSNPN and CDR2 is SVGIG (reference sequence). Trimming took 1 base from V and 7 from J, leaving 11 bases between them. As DNA, the CDR3 is TGTGCCTGGAGTGGATTCCGGGGGGAGCAGTACTTC. Protein product: CAWSGFRGEQYF.

This chain joins TRBV4-2 and TRBJ2-1, with 8 bases matching TRBD2. This CDR3 contains 15 residues. Germline lookup yields CDR1 LGHNA and CDR2 YNFKEQ. V was pared by 5 bases and J by 5 bases, with 8 bases of the junction left unmatched. CDR3 DNA sequence: TGTGCCAGCAGCTCCCGGGGGGGGAGCAACAATGAGCAGTTCTTC. Translated: CASSSRGGSNNEQFF.

This sequence joins TRBV5-1 and TRBJ2-3; 12 nucleotides agree with TRBD2. Germline trimming cut 4 bases from V and 6 bases from J; bases unmatched to any gene: 6. CDR1 and CDR2 from the germline V gene are SGHRS and YFSETQ. The CDR3 covers 15 residues. The CDR3 DNA reads TGCGCCAGCAGCCCTAGCGGGGGGGACAGGGATACGCAGTATTTT. Translated, it gives CASSPSGGDRDTQYF.

V and J are TRBV6-2 or TRBV6-3 and TRBJ1-5, with 10 bases matching TRBD1. Germline-derived CDR1 and CDR2 are MNHEY and SVGEGT. The CDR3 consists of 18 residues. The ends lost 4 bases at V and 0 bases at J; junction bases unmatched: 9. The DNA of the CDR3 is TGTGCCAGCAGTTTCGACAGGGGGCAGGGTTATAGCAATCAGCCCCAGCATTTT. Its translation is CASSFDRGQGYSNQPQHF.

The genes are TRBV5-6 and TRBJ2-1; 7 bases align to TRBD1. V lost 4 bases, J lost 6 bases, and 10 bases stayed unmatched. Germline CDR1 reads SGHDT; CDR2 reads YYEEEE. The CDR3 runs to 15 residues. The CDR3: CASSLRGSTLNEQFF. CDR3 in DNA: TGTGCCAGCAGCCTCAGGGGGTCCACTCTCAATGAGCAGTTCTTC.

The V call is TRBV5-4, the J call TRBJ2-7; 9 bases are shared with TRBD2. Trimming cost V 3 bases and J 4 bases; bases outside gene matches: 8. Germline V gene data show CDR1 as SGHNT and CDR2 as YYREEE (reference sequence). CDR3 length: 15 amino acids. Here the CDR3 reads CASSSKGTSKYEQYF. DNA for the CDR3: TGTGCCAGCAGCTCCAAGGGGACTAGCAAGTACGAGCAGTACTTC. Full variable domain (remainder filled in from reference TRBV5-4 and TRBJ2-7): ETGVTQSPTHLIKTRGQQVTLRCSSQSGHNTVSWYQQALGQGPQFIFQYYREEENGRGNFPPRFSGLQFPNYSSELNVNALELDDSALYLCASSSKGTSKYEQYFGPGTRLTVT.

This chain uses TRBV4-1 with TRBJ2-1; TRBD1 might be the D (6 bases). V was cut by 0 bases and J by 2 bases, with 11 bases left in between. Germline CDR1 and CDR2: MGHRA and YSYEKL. This CDR3 is built from 16 residues. The CDR3 reads CASSQETGYTYNEQFF. In DNA form, the CDR3 reads TGCGCCAGCAGCCAAGAGACAGGATACACCTACAATGAGCAGTTCTTC.

The CDR3 loop is CASSLVLRTGNRAKNIQYF. CDR3 bases: TGTGCCAGCAGCTTGGTCCTCCGGACAGGGAACCGGGCCAAAAACATTCAGTACTTC. The chain has TRBV5-4 and TRBJ2-4; 8 positions agree with TRBD1. The V gene end was trimmed by 0 bases and the J gene end by 1 base; junction bases not matched to a gene: 12. CDR1 and CDR2 (germline): SGHNT, YYREEE (reference sequence). The CDR3 sequence is 19 residues long.

The chain is built from TRBV3-1 (or the pseudogene TRBV3-2) and TRBJ2-1; 14 bases line up with TRBD2. V dropped 4 bases and J dropped 7; count of bases not matched to a gene: 3. There are 15 residues in the CDR3. The germline V gene encodes CDR1 LGHDT and CDR2 YNNKEL (reference sequence). The CDR3 protein is CASSPTSGGANEQFF. CDR3 in DNA: TGTGCCAGCAGCCCGACTAGCGGGGGGGCGAATGAGCAGTTCTTC.

This chain links TRBV6-5 with TRBJ1-5; tentative D call: TRBD1 (6 bases). The germline gives CDR1 MNHEY, CDR2 SVGAGI. CDR3 length: 15 residues. V was shortened by 6 bases and J by 2 bases, with 14 bases between the two germline ends. The CDR3 DNA sequence: TGTGCCAGCAGCTACGACAGGTCCGGCAATCAGCCCCAGCATTTT. The encoded protein is CASSYDRSGNQPQHF.

The V gene is TRBV9, the J gene TRBJ2-1; no reliable D call. The germline V and J ends were trimmed by 3 bases and 2 bases, with 9 bases remaining between them. Germline CDR1 reads SGDLS; CDR2 reads YYNGEE. There are 14 residues in the CDR3. In DNA, the CDR3 is TGTGCCAGCAGCGACTCTAACCCCTACAATGAGCAGTTCTTC. Protein: CASSDSNPYNEQFF.

The V and J genes are TRBV6-5 and TRBJ1-6; 10 bases line up with TRBD1. V gave up 7 bases and J gave up 10 bases; unmatched junction bases: 10. This CDR3 is built from 15 residues. CDR1 and CDR2 from the germline V gene are MNHEY and SVGAGI. The CDR3 reads CASKRDRGKESPLHF. DNA for the CDR3: TGTGCCAGCAAGAGGGACAGGGGAAAGGAATCACCCCTCCACTTT.

The chain is built from TRBV27 and TRBJ1-5; D gene ambiguous. This CDR3 is built from 13 residues. V dropped 2 bases and J dropped 4 bases, with 6 bases sitting between them. CDR1 MNHEY and CDR2 SMNVEV come from the germline V gene (reference sequence). CDR3 in DNA: TGTGCCAGCAGTTTAGAGGTTAATCAGCCCCAGCATTTT. This codes for CASSLEVNQPQHF.

The chain combines TRBV24-1 with TRBJ2-7; D unclear. V lost 0 bases and J 10 bases, leaving 9 bases between the germline ends. The germline V gene has CDR1 KGHDR and CDR2 SFDVKD. The CDR3 is made up of 12 amino acids. Here the CDR3 DNA reads TGTGCCACCAGTGATTTGTCGGACGTCCAGTACTTC. This codes for CATSDLSDVQYF.

The rearrangement joins TRBV4-3 to TRBJ1-2, with D uncertain. Trimming removed 1 base at V and 1 base at J, with 7 bases between. The germline CDR1 and CDR2 sequences are LGHNA and YSLEER. This CDR3 is 14 amino acids long. The CDR3 region has the DNA TGCGCCAGCAGCCAAGCGGTCGGTAACTATGGCTACACCTTC. It yields the protein CASSQAVGNYGYTF.

The J gene is TRBJ1-5, the V gene TRBV6-2 or TRBV6-3; 7 positions match TRBD1. The germline CDR1 and CDR2 sequences are MNHEY and SVGEGT. The V segment lost 5 bases and the J segment 1 base; nucleotides outside the gene matches: 5. The CDR3 extends over 15 amino acids. CDR3 protein: CASSQGVASNQPQHF. As DNA, the CDR3 is TGTGCCAGCAGTCAGGGGGTGGCGAGCAATCAGCCCCAGCATTTT.

The genes are TRBV20-1 and TRBJ1-2; possibly TRBD1 for D (5 bases). Germline loops: CDR1 DFQATT, CDR2 SNEGSKA (reference sequence). The V end was cut by 3 bases, the J end by 1 base, with 12 bases between. CDR3 length equals 14 residues. The CDR3 sequence is CSASLGASNYGYTF. In DNA form, the CDR3 reads TGCAGTGCTAGTCTAGGGGCTAGTAACTATGGCTACACCTTC.

The gene calls are TRBV7-9 and TRBJ2-2; D might be TRBD1 or TRBD2, each matching 6 bases. The CDR3 extends over 18 amino acids. With 1 base removed from V and 4 bases from J, the gap between germline ends came to 19 bases. CDR1 is SEHNR, CDR2 FQNEAQ, per germline (reference sequence). CDR3: CASSLGWSGGRGTGELFF. The CDR3 DNA reads as TGTGCCAGCAGCTTAGGGTGGAGTGGGGGGCGCGGCACCGGGGAGCTGTTTTTT.

V is TRBV30 and J is TRBJ1-5; D is unclear. CDR1 GTSNPN and CDR2 SVGIG come from the germline V gene (reference sequence). CDR3 length equals 13 residues. Trimming cost V 2 bases and J 7 bases, with 12 bases left between them. CDR3 coding DNA: TGTGCCTGGAGTCAGATGGGTGGCCAGCCCCAGCATTTT. It is translated as CAWSQMGGQPQHF.

This rearrangement joins TRBV11-2 to TRBJ2-2; the D call may be TRBD1 or TRBD2 (6 bases each). This CDR3 is 15 amino acids long. Germline values: CDR1 SGHAT, CDR2 FQNNGV. Between the trimmed V and J ends, which lost 3 bases and 7 bases, there was a span of 15 bases. The CDR3 sequence: CASSFGTLEGGELFF. CDR3 nucleotide sequence: TGTGCCAGCAGCTTCGGGACACTGGAGGGCGGGGAGCTGTTTTTT.